This T cell receptor beta chain was observed in a study of blood T cell repertoires in COVID-19. On the study more broadly: Some COVID-19 samples were acute and others convalescent; all came from the United States, Italy and Spain.

This clone was observed once. The V gene's germline CDR1 is MNHNS and CDR2 SASEGT. V gave up 4 bases and J gave up 4 bases, with 17 bases separating them. This CDR3 spans 16 amino acids. Per the original data handling: Amplified reference gene primers provided the basis for estimating nucleated cell counts. The protocol was immunoSEQ multiplex PCR, while the TCRdb copy is restricted to in-frame clones and leaves out a portion. Clone size and the V and J calls come from that table; the DNA yielded D and trimming. In the table there are about 91,000 clones, around 80% of which are singletons. This clonotype was sampled from a man over 45 with active or convalescent COVID-19. The sequencing sample was made of peripheral blood. This chain joins TRBV6-1 and TRBJ1-3, with D possibly being TRBD1 (6 bases). The CDR3 reads CASSAQSRGSGNTIYF. The CDR3 bases are TGTGCCAGCAGTGCGCAATCCAGGGGAAGCGGAAACACCATATATTTT.